This T cell receptor (beta chain) comes out of a study of shared clonotypes between healthy human individuals. Study context: Donors had three CD4 naive, three CD4 memory, two CD8 naive and one CD8 memory plate apiece.

V lost 3 bases to trimming and J lost 6 bases; unmatched junction nucleotides: 3. CDR3 size: 13 residues. CDR1 SGHRS and CDR2 YFSETQ come from the germline V gene. Worth noting for this clone: What it binds is unknown.

TCRdb's table, derived via immunoSEQ multiplex PCR, lists solely in-frame clones and lacks some. This table has millions of clones, 85% to 95% appearing once. Recent vaccinations or acute infections were absent in the healthy HIV-negative adult donors. A CD45RA-negative memory subset and a CD45RA+ naive subset were separated from the CD4+ cells. Study-wide findings and caveats: Among non-shared clonotypes, generation probabilities were lower than among those shared by all four donors.

Sequences were obtained from naive CD4+ T cells from PBMCs. As to subset: CD45RA+ positively selected. The receptor was isolated from a man younger than 35 in good health. Some clones in this sample may be carry-over from other donors' samples. The V and J genes are TRBV5-1 and TRBJ2-1; 7 bases fit TRBD1. The CDR3 DNA sequence: TGCGCCAGCAGCTGGAACAGGGGCAATGAGCAGTTCTTC. This translates into CASSWNRGNEQFF.